This T cell receptor beta chain comes out of a study of blood T cells in healthy people across ages. A second PCR, run for roughly 7 to 12 cycles, used a sample-barcoded 5' primer plus a J-beta primer mix. TCRdb independently ran MiXCR on the 5' RACE reads; one entry per CDR3 protein. The data show around 1.5 million distinct CDR3 sequences, with 42% seen just once and 7.9% held by the top ten. The CDR3 runs to 15 residues. Trimming took off 3 bases at V and 6 bases at J, with 15 bases between the two ends. The chain combines TRBV12-3 or TRBV12-4 with TRBJ2-1; D remains ambiguous. The sequence was obtained from a woman in her late teens or twenties in good health. Sequencing was done on a sample of blood. CDR3 nucleotides: TGTGCCAGCAGTTTGGTCACGAATACGGGCAATGAGCAGTTCTTC. Protein product: CASSLVTNTGNEQFF.